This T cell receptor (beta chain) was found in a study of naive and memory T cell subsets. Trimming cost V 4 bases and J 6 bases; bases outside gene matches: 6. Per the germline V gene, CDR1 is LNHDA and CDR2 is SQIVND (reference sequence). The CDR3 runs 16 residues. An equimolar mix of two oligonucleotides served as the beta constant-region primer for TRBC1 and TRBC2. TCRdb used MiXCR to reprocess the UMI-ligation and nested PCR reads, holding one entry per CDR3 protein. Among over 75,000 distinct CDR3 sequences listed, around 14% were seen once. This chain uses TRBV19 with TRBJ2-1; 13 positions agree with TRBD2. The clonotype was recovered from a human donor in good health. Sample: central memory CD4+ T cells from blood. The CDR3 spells CASSTWTSGSGNEQFF. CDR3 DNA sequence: TGTGCCAGTAGTACCTGGACTAGCGGGAGCGGCAATGAGCAGTTCTTC.